Presented here are 9 T cell receptor beta chains from one specimen sequenced in a study of PD-1 blockade in classical Hodgkin lymphoma. TCRdb's copy holds only in-frame clones and misses some; the assay was immunoSEQ multiplex PCR. The repertoire has approximately 100,000 clones, approximately 90% of them found once; the top ten carry 5.5% to 8.5%. Relapse was seen in all patients after autologous stem cell transplantation, and brentuximab vedotin exposure was variable. The material was peripheral blood mononuclear cells (PBMCs), obtained before the second cycle of nivolumab. All receptors come from a human donor with classical Hodgkin lymphoma.

This clone was counted a single time. The CDR3 region has the DNA TGTGCCAGCAGCCTAGGGACTTTAGCGGACACAGATACGCAGTATTTT. It translates to CASSLGTLADTDTQYF. The chain recombines TRBV7-9 with TRBJ2-3; a weak D match, TRBD2 (6 bases). V lost 5 bases, J lost 2 bases, and 17 bases lay in between. The CDR3 is 16 residues long. Germline-derived CDR1 and CDR2 are SEHNR and FQNEAQ (reference sequence).

This clone has only one observation. V gene TRBV9 combines with J gene TRBJ1-1; 8 nucleotides match TRBD1. The CDR3 runs 13 residues. CDR1 and CDR2 (germline): SGDLS, YYNGEE. With V trimmed by 3 bases and J by 8 bases, 6 bases remained unmatched. CDR3 sequence (DNA): TGTGCCAGCAGCGCCAGACAGGGGCTAGAAGCTTTCTTT. It specifies CASSARQGLEAFF.

This clone turned up a few times. This rearrangement joins TRBV11-2 to TRBJ2-1; 9 bases line up with TRBD1. The CDR3 length is 14 residues. The germline V gene encodes CDR1 SGHAT and CDR2 FQNNGV. V dropped 3 bases and J dropped 8; count of bases not matched to a gene: 5. The CDR3 region is CASSFGTGLYEQFF. CDR3 coding DNA: TGTGCCAGCAGCTTCGGGACAGGGCTCTATGAGCAGTTCTTC.

The chain links TRBV4-2 to TRBJ2-2; TRBD2 matches 7 bases. CDR1 is LGHNA, CDR2 YNFKEQ, per germline. The CDR3 has 17 residues. The ends lost 1 base at V and 1 base at J; junction bases unmatched: 6. This CDR3 reads CASSQAGLAVNTGELFF. Here the CDR3 DNA reads TGTGCCAGCAGCCAAGCCGGGCTAGCGGTGAACACCGGGGAGCTGTTTTTT.

V and J are TRBV28 and TRBJ1-1, with no clear D. V lost 6 bases, J lost 1 base, and 12 bases lay in between. This CDR3 comprises 14 residues. The V gene's germline CDR1 is MDHEN and CDR2 SYDVKM. CDR3 DNA: TGTGCCAGCAGACTGAAATCCGGGAACACTGAAGCTTTCTTT. Translation: CASRLKSGNTEAFF.

The chain employs TRBV5-1 and TRBJ2-6, with TRBD2 as a possible D gene (5 bases). Trimming took 0 bases from V and 4 from J, leaving 11 bases between them. The CDR3 covers 16 residues. The germline CDR1 and CDR2 sequences are SGHRS and YFSETQ. In nucleotides, the CDR3 is TGCGCCAGCAGCTTGGACCCCCCGGGGGGGGCCAACGTCCTGACTTTC. Protein sequence: CASSLDPPGGANVLTF.

This chain uses TRBV5-6 with TRBJ2-3; 13 nucleotides match TRBD2. This CDR3 spans 17 amino acids. Trimming cost V 2 bases and J 2 bases; bases outside gene matches: 5. Per germline, CDR1 SGHDT and CDR2 YYEEEE. CDR3 in amino acids: CASSFGLAGALTDTQYF. In DNA form, the CDR3 reads TGTGCCAGCAGCTTTGGACTAGCGGGGGCCCTCACAGATACGCAGTATTTT.

The chain carries TRBV5-1 and TRBJ1-1, with D unclear. The length of the CDR3 is 13 residues. CDR1 SGHRS and CDR2 YFSETQ come from the germline V gene. Trimming took 0 bases from V and 4 from J, leaving 7 bases between them. The CDR3 loop reads CASSLDASTEAFF. CDR3 bases: TGCGCCAGCAGCTTGGACGCGAGCACTGAAGCTTTCTTT.

J is TRBJ1-4 and V is TRBV30; unclear D gene. V was pared by 0 bases and J by 6 bases, with 11 bases between. The CDR3 is 14 residues long. CDR1 and CDR2 from the germline V gene are GTSNPN and SVGIG (reference sequence). The CDR3 DNA is TGTGCCTGGAGTGTATGGTCGAGGGATGAAAAACTGTTTTTT. Its protein product is CAWSVWSRDEKLFF.